These 21 T cell receptor beta chains came from one sample sequenced in a study of cytomegalovirus exposure and HLA in healthy donors. Primers included in the PCR were 60 Vbeta and 13 Jbeta primers. Sequencing used immunoSEQ multiplex PCR; TCRdb keeps in-frame clones, though not all of them. Of about 250,000 clones listed, about 85% are singletons. Sequencing was done on a sample of PBMCs. The receptors shown here come from a girl aged 2 to 9 in good health and CMV-seronegative.

The V gene is TRBV5-1, the J gene TRBJ2-3; 15 nucleotides align to TRBD2. After removal of 4 bases from V and 1 base from J, the junction contained 7 bases not matched to a gene. Germline V lookup: CDR1 SGHRS, CDR2 YFSETQ. The CDR3 sequence is 18 residues long. This chain's CDR3 is CASSAGLAGGLGTDTQYF. The DNA of the CDR3 is TGCGCCAGCAGCGCTGGACTAGCGGGGGGGCTAGGCACAGATACGCAGTATTTT.

The rearrangement uses TRBV30 and TRBJ1-1; no definite D call. This CDR3 region has 13 residues. Per germline, CDR1 GTSNPN and CDR2 SVGIG (reference sequence). V was pared by 0 bases and J by 6 bases, with 11 bases between. CDR3 protein: CAWSVGPGAEAFF. CDR3 nucleotides: TGTGCCTGGAGTGTCGGGCCCGGGGCTGAAGCTTTCTTT.

The rearrangement links TRBV27 to TRBJ2-3; possible D gene TRBD2, 5 bases. Per germline, CDR1 MNHEY and CDR2 SMNVEV (reference sequence). This CDR3 is built from 16 residues. The V gene lost 0 bases and the J gene lost 1 base, with 11 bases spanning the gap. In DNA, the CDR3 is TGTGCCAGCAGTTTATCGTTTGGGCGGGGCACAGATACGCAGTATTTT. It translates to CASSLSFGRGTDTQYF.

To note about this clone: The CDR3 does not close with the conserved phenylalanine or tryptophan, likely indicating a read error. The DNA is left out, because the CDR3 cannot be placed on it with certainty; the CDR3 is given as TCRdb lists it. The genes are TRBV19 and TRBJ2-7; TRBD1 is the table's D call and was not checked against the DNA. Germline CDR1 is LNHDA and CDR2 is SQIVND (reference sequence). The CDR3 region is 8 residues in length, termini included. The CDR3 protein is CASSLRGI.

Turning to this clone: An end of the junction differs from the germline gene, which may be a read error. The V call is TRBV5-1, the J call TRBJ2-1; 12 bases line up with TRBD2. Germline CDR1 reads SGHRS; CDR2 reads YFSETQ. This CDR3 region has 15 residues. The CDR3 nucleotides read TGCGCCAGCACCTTGGGGACTAGCGGGTCCAATGAGCAGTTCTTC. Residues: CASTLGTSGSNEQFF.

This clone showed up just a few times. This chain links TRBV2 with TRBJ1-6; weak D call: TRBD1 (6 bases). The CDR3 consists of 15 residues. Trimming removed 6 bases at V and 5 bases at J, with 14 bases between. Looked up from germline, CDR1 is SNHLY and CDR2 is FYNNEI. CDR3 coding DNA: TGTGCCAGCAGCTCACAGGGAAGGGATAATTCACCCCTCCACTTT. This encodes CASSSQGRDNSPLHF.

The V gene is TRBV2, the J gene TRBJ1-2; TRBD1 might be the D (6 bases). Deletions cut 8 bases from V and 6 bases from J, with 19 bases between. This CDR3 comprises 14 residues. Germline values: CDR1 SNHLY, CDR2 FYNNEI. CDR3 sequence reads: CASYTGHPTDGYTF. CDR3 nucleotide sequence: TGTGCCAGCTATACGGGACACCCGACGGATGGCTACACCTTC.

V usage is TRBV4-1 and J usage is TRBJ2-1, with D possibly TRBD2 on 5 matching bases. The CDR3 runs 17 residues. V lost 4 bases and J lost 0, with 16 bases in between. Germline V gene lookup returns CDR1 MGHRA and CDR2 YSYEKL. Here the CDR3 reads CASSPNPGLFSYNEQFF. The CDR3 bases are TGCGCCAGCAGCCCGAACCCTGGACTCTTCTCCTACAATGAGCAGTTCTTC.

This clone was counted a few times. The chain recombines TRBV19 with TRBJ2-1, with TRBD1 identical over 9 bases. V lost 3 bases to trimming and J lost 5 bases; unmatched junction nucleotides: 5. The CDR3 has 15 residues. The germline CDR1 and CDR2 sequences are LNHDA and SQIVND (reference sequence). The CDR3 coding sequence is TGTGCCAGTAGTATGAGGGACAGGGACGACAATGAGCAGTTCTTC. As protein: CASSMRDRDDNEQFF. Full variable domain (rest looked up from reference TRBV19 and TRBJ2-1): DGGITQSPKYLFRKEGQNVTLSCEQNLNHDAMYWYRQDPGQGLRLIYYSQIVNDFQKGDIAEGYSVSREKKESFPLTVTSAQKNPTAFYLCASSMRDRDDNEQFFGPGTRLTVL.

The J gene is TRBJ1-1, the V gene TRBV30; 7 bases match TRBD1. This CDR3 contains 13 residues. CDR1 is GTSNPN and CDR2 is SVGIG in the germline V gene (reference sequence). The trim removed 3 bases at V and 11 bases at J, leaving 12 bases unmatched. The CDR3 sequence is CAWSEKDRLRAFF. CDR3 coding DNA: TGTGCCTGGAGCGAAAAGGACAGGCTGAGGGCTTTCTTT.

The genes are TRBV4-1 and TRBJ2-7; TRBD2 matches 10 bases. Unmatched junction bases numbered 7, after V lost 2 bases and J lost 3 bases. The CDR3 spans 16 residues. Germline assignment: CDR1 MGHRA and CDR2 YSYEKL. CDR3 loop: CASSQRGTSVNYEQYF. Here the CDR3 DNA reads TGCGCCAGCAGCCAACGCGGGACTAGCGTCAACTACGAGCAGTACTTC.

The chain combines TRBV6-5 with TRBJ1-1, with TRBD1 identical over 7 bases. The CDR3 consists of 13 residues. The J segment lost 0 bases and the V segment lost 6 bases, leaving 1 base of the junction unmatched. In germline, CDR1 is MNHEY, CDR2 SVGAGI. This CDR3 is CASRGQMNTEAFF. CDR3 in DNA: TGTGCCAGCAGGGGACAGATGAACACTGAAGCTTTCTTT.

This clone was found a few times. The chain is built from TRBV7-9 and TRBJ1-4; a weak D match, TRBD1 (5 bases). The CDR3 runs to 14 residues. CDR1 is SEHNR and CDR2 is FQNEAQ in the germline V gene (reference sequence). The V end was cut by 3 bases, the J end by 8 bases, with 13 bases between. CDR3 DNA sequence: TGTGCCAGCAGCTTCGATGGACAATGGGAAAAACTGTTTTTT. Protein: CASSFDGQWEKLFF.

As to this clone: This CDR3 is also generated by other DNA sequences in the sample. This chain connects TRBV18 to TRBJ2-7, with TRBD1 as a possible D gene (5 bases). CDR1 is KGHSH and CDR2 is LQKENI in the germline V gene. Trimming left V 6 bases short and J 4 bases short, with 10 bases between. The CDR3 loop spans 12 amino acids. The CDR3: CASSPDSYEQYF. The CDR3 bases are TGTGCCAGCTCGCCCGACAGTTACGAGCAGTACTTC.

CDR3: CASSLSRSVGGRNFNEQFF. The CDR3 region has the DNA TGTGCCAGCAGTTTAAGCCGCTCGGTTGGCGGGAGGAACTTCAATGAGCAGTTCTTC. The genes are TRBV27 and TRBJ2-1; 8 bases fit TRBD2. The germline gives CDR1 MNHEY, CDR2 SMNVEV (reference sequence). V was pared by 2 bases and J by 6 bases, with 18 bases of the junction left unmatched. The CDR3 consists of 19 residues.

The chain uses TRBV7-3 and TRBJ2-7; 9 bases match TRBD1. V was pared by 5 bases and J by 4 bases, with 6 bases of the junction left unmatched. The CDR3 is 14 amino acids. The germline V gene has CDR1 SGHTA and CDR2 FQGTGA. CDR3 sequence reads: CASSPGTGNYEQYF. For the CDR3, the DNA is TGTGCCAGCAGCCCCGGGACAGGGAATTACGAGCAGTACTTC. Based on the CDR3 plus reference TRBV7-3 and TRBJ2-7, the full variable domain is GAGVSQTPSNKVTEKGKYVELRCDPISGHTALYWYRQSLGQGPEFLIYFQGTGAADDSGLPNDRFFAVRPEGSVSTLKIQRTERGDSAVYLCASSPGTGNYEQYFGPGTRLTVT.

The V gene is TRBV18, the J gene TRBJ2-7, with D uncertain. This CDR3 has 14 residues. V lost 1 base and J lost 0, with 7 bases in between. Germline CDR1 and CDR2: KGHSH and LQKENI. CDR3 sequence: CASSPQSDSYEQYF. CDR3 in DNA: TGTGCCAGCTCACCACAGAGCGACTCCTACGAGCAGTACTTC.

V usage is TRBV28 and J usage is TRBJ2-2, with TRBD1 matching over 8 bases. CDR1 MDHEN and CDR2 SYDVKM come from the germline V gene. V shed 4 bases and J 7 bases; nucleotides not matched to a gene: 11. The CDR3 covers 16 residues. CDR3: CASSSGGGGFGGELFF. The CDR3 DNA is TGTGCCAGCAGTTCAGGGGGCGGTGGGTTCGGCGGGGAGCTGTTTTTT.

The rearrangement joins TRBV4-2 to TRBJ2-3, with 8 bases matching TRBD2. Per germline, CDR1 LGHNA and CDR2 YNFKEQ. V lost 1 base and J lost 6; bases outside the gene matches: 6. The CDR3 has 15 amino acids. CDR3 sequence reads: CASSQVGLASDTQYF. CDR3 DNA sequence: TGTGCCAGCAGCCAAGTTGGACTAGCATCGGATACGCAGTATTTT.

The chain employs TRBV28 and TRBJ1-5; 9 positions match TRBD1. CDR1 and CDR2 (germline): MDHEN, SYDVKM. V was pared by 6 bases and J by 5 bases, with 17 bases of the junction left unmatched. The CDR3 loop spans 18 amino acids. CDR3 nucleotide sequence: TGTGCCAGCAGACGTCTAGGGGGGAACCGGGACAGGGATCAGCCCCAGCATTTT. It yields the protein CASRRLGGNRDRDQPQHF.

This sequence joins TRBV29-1 and TRBJ2-2, with 10 positions matching TRBD1. This CDR3 is 13 amino acids long. In germline, CDR1 is SQVTM, CDR2 ANQGSEA. The ends lost 4 bases at V and 7 bases at J; junction bases unmatched: 3. The CDR3 bases are TGCAGCGTTGGACAGGGGGCGAACGGGGAGCTGTTTTTT. Its protein product is CSVGQGANGELFF.